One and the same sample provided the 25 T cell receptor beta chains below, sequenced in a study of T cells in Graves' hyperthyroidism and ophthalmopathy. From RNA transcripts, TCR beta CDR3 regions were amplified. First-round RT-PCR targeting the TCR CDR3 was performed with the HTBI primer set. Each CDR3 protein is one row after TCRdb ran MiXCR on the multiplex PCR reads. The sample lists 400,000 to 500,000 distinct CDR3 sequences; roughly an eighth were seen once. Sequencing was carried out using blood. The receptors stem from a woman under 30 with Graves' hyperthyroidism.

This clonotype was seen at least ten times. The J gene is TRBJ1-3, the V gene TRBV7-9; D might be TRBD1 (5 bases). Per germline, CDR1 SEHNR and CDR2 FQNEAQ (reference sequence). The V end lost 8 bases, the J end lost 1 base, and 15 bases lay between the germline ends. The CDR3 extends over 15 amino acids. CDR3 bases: TGTGCCAGCGGATTGGGGCGGGGTTCTGGAAACACCATATATTTT. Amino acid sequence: CASGLGRGSGNTIYF. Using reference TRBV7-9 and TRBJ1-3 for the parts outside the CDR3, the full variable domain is DTGVSQNPRHKITKRGQNVTFRCDPISEHNRLYWYRQTLGQGPEFLTYFQNEAQLEKSRLLSDRFSAERPKGSFSTLEIQRTEQGDSAMYLCASGLGRGSGNTIYFGEGSWLTVV.

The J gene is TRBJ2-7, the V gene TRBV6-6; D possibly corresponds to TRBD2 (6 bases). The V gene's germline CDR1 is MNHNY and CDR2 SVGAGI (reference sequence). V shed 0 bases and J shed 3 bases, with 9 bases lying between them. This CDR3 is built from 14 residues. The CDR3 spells CASSYSRDFYEQYF. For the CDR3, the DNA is TGTGCCAGCAGTTACTCGAGGGACTTCTACGAGCAGTACTTC.

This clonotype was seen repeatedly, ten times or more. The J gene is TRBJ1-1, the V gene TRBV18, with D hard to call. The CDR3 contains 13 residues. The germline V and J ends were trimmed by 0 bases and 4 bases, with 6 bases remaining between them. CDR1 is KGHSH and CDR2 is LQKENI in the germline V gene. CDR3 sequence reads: CASSPPTPTEAFF. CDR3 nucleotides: TGTGCCAGCTCACCACCGACACCCACTGAAGCTTTCTTT.

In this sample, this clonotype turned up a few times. The CDR3 loop is CASSPRDGTGTYGYTF. Written as DNA, the CDR3 is TGTGCCAGCTCACCCAGGGATGGGACAGGTACCTATGGCTACACCTTC. V and J are TRBV18 and TRBJ1-2, with 8 bases identical to TRBD1. The V segment lost 3 bases and the J segment 4 bases; nucleotides outside the gene matches: 10. The germline V gene has CDR1 KGHSH and CDR2 LQKENI. The CDR3 sequence is 16 residues long.

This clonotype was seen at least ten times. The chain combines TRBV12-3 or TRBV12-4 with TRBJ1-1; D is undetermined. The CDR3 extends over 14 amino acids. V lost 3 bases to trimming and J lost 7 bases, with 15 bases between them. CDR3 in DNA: TGTGCCAGCAGTTTGCGGACCTCTGTGATTGAAGCTTTCTTT. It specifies CASSLRTSVIEAFF.

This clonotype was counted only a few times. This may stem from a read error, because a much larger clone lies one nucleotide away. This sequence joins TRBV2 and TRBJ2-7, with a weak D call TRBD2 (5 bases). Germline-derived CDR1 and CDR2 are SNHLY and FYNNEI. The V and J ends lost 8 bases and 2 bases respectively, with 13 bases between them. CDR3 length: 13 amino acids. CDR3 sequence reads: CASHLRGTYEQYV. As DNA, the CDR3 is TGTGCCAGCCATTTAAGAGGGACCTACGAGCAGTACGTC.

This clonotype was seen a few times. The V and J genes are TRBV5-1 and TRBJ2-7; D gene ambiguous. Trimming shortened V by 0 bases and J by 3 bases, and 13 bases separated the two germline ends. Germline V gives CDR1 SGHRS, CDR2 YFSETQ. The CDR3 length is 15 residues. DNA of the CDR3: TGCGCCAGCAGCTTGGGGCACCAACTCCACTACGAGCAGTACTTC. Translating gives CASSLGHQLHYEQYF.

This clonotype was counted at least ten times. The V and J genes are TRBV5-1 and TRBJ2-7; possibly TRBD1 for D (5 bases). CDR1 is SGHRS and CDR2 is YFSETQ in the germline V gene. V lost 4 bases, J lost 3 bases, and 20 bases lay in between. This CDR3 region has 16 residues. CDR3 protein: CASSPSRDRTLYEQYF. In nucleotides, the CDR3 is TGCGCCAGCAGCCCGAGTCGCGACAGAACTCTCTACGAGCAGTACTTC.

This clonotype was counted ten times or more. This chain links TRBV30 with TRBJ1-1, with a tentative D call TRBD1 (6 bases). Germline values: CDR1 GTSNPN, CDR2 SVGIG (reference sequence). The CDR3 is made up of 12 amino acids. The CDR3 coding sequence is TGTGCATACAGGGACACTGACACTGAAGCTTTCTTT. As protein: CAYRDTDTEAFF.

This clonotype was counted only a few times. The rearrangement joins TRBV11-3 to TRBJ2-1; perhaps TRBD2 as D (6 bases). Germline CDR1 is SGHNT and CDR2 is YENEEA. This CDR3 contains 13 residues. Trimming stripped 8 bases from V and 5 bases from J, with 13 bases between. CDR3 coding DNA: TGTGCCAGCGGCCGAGCGGGTAACAATGAGCAGTTCTTC. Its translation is CASGRAGNNEQFF.

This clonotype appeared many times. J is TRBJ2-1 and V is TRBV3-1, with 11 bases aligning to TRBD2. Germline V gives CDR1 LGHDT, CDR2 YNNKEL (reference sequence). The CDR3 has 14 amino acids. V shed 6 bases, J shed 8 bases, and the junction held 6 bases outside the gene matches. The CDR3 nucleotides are TGTGCCAGCAGACGACTAGCGGGAAGCCATGAGCAGTTCTTC. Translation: CASRRLAGSHEQFF.

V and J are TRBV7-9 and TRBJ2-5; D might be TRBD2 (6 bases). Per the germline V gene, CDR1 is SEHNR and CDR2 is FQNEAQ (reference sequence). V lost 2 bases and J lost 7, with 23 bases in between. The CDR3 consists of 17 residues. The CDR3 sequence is CASSLTPGGLGSGTQYF. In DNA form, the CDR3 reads TGTGCCAGCAGCTTAACTCCCGGGGGATTGGGTTCCGGGACCCAGTACTTC.

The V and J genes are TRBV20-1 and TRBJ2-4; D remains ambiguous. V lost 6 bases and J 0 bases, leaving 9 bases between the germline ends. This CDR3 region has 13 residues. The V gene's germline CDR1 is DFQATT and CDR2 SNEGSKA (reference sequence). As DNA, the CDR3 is TGCAGTGCCTGGGCAGGAGCCAAAAACATTCAGTACTTC. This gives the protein CSAWAGAKNIQYF.

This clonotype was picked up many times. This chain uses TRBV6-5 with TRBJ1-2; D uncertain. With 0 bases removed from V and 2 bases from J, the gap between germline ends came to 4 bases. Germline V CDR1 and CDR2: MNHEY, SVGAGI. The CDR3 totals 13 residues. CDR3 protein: CASSYSGNYGYTF. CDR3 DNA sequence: TGTGCCAGCAGTTACTCAGGGAACTATGGCTACACCTTC.

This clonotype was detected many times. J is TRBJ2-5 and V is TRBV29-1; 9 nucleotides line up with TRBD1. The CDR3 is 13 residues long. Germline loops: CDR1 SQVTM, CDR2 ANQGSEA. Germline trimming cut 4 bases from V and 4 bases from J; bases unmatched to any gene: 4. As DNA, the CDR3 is TGCAGCGTTGGAAGGGACAGGGCAGAGACCCAGTACTTC. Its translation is CSVGRDRAETQYF.

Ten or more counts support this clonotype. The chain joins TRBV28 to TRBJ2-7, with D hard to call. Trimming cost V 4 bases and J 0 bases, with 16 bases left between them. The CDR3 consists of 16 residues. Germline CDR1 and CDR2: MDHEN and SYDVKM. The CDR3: CASSSPSLSHSYEQYF. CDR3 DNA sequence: TGTGCCAGCAGTTCCCCTAGTTTGAGCCACTCCTACGAGCAGTACTTC.

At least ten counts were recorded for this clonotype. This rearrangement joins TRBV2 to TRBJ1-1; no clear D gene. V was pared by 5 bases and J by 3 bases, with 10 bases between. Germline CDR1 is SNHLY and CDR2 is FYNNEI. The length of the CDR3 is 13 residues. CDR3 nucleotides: TGTGCCAGCAGTTCCAACCCGGACACTGAAGCTTTCTTT. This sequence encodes CASSSNPDTEAFF.

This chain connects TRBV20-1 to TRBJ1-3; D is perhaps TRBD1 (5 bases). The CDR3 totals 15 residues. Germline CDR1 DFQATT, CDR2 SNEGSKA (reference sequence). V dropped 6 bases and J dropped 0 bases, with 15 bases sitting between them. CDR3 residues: CSAPPQDSSGNTIYF. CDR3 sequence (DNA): TGCAGTGCCCCCCCTCAAGACAGCTCTGGAAACACCATATATTTT.

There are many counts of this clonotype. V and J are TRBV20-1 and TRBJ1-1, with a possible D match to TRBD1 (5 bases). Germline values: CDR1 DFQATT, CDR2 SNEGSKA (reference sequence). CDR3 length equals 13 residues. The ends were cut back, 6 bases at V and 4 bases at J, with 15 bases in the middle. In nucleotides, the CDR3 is TGCAGTGCGATTCAGGGAGTCGGCACTGAAGCTTTCTTT. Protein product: CSAIQGVGTEAFF.

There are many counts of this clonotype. The CDR3 here is CASSRQGVENTEAFF. CDR3 DNA: TGCGCCAGCAGCAGACAGGGGGTGGAAAACACTGAAGCTTTCTTT. This chain links TRBV5-1 with TRBJ1-1; 9 nucleotides match TRBD1. Germline CDR1 is SGHRS and CDR2 is YFSETQ. The CDR3 is 15 amino acids. V shed 4 bases, J shed 2 bases, and the junction held 6 bases outside the gene matches.

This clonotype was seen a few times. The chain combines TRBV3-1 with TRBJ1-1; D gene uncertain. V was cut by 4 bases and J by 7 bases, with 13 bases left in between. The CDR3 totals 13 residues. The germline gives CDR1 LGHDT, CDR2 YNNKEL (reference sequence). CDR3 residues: CASSLGFKDEAFF. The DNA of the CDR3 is TGTGCCAGCAGCCTAGGTTTCAAGGATGAAGCTTTCTTT.

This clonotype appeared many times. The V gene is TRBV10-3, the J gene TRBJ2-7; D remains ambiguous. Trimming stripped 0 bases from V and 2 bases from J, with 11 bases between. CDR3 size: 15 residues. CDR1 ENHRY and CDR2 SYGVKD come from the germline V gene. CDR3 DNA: TGTGCCATCAGTGAGTCGATAGGCTTAACCTACGAGCAGTACTTC. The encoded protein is CAISESIGLTYEQYF.

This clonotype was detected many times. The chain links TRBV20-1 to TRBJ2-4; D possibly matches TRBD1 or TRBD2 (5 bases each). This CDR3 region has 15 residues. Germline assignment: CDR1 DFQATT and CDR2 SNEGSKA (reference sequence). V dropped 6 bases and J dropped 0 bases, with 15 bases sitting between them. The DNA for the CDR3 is TGCAGTGCAGACCTGGGACGGATAGCCAAAAACATTCAGTACTTC. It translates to CSADLGRIAKNIQYF.

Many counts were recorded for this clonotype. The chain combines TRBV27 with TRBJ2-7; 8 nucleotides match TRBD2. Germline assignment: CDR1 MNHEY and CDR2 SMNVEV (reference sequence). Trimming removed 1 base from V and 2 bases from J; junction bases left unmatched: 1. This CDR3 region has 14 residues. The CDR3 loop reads CASSLYGGAYEQYF. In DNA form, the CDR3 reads TGTGCCAGCAGTTTATACGGGGGGGCCTACGAGCAGTACTTC.

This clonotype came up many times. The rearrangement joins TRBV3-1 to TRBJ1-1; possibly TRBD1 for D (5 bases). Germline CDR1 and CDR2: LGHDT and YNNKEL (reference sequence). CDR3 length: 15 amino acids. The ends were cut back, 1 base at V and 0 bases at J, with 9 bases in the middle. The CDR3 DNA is TGTGCCAGCAGCCAAGCGGGGGTCTTGAACACTGAAGCTTTCTTT. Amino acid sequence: CASSQAGVLNTEAFF.